A selection of T cell receptor beta chains follows, all from one sample in a study of blood T cell repertoires in COVID-19. Data came from immunoSEQ multiplex PCR; TCRdb stores just in-frame clones and leaves some out. The table records about 440,000 clones, approximately 90% of them present only once. The sequenced sample consisted of peripheral blood. These receptors were taken from a woman aged 45-65 years with COVID-19, enrolled during active disease. The CDR3 runs from the conserved cysteine through the conserved F or W. A D gene is named only where the DNA matches it firmly. Expanded clones get a size class; other rows say once, few or many, or leave the size out.

V,D,size,J,DNA,CDR3
TRBV7-3,-,once,TRBJ2-1,TGTGCCAGCAGGGACAGAAACAATGAGCAGTTCTTC,CASRDRNNEQFF
TRBV18,-,-,TRBJ1-3,TGTGCCAGCTCGTCAGGGCATGACAGCTCTGGAAACACCATATATTTT,CASSSGHDSSGNTIYF
TRBV5-4,-,-,TRBJ1-3,TGTGCCACCCAGGCGGCAGGGGATTACTCTGGAAACACCATATATTTT,CATQAAGDYSGNTIYF
TRBV19,-,-,TRBJ1-2,TGTGCCAGTAGTATAGATCGTCAGGGGCGGTATGGCTACACCTTC,CASSIDRQGRYGYTF
TRBV29-1,TRBD1,-,TRBJ2-1,TGCAGCGTTGTTAGGACAGGGCGGATCAATGAGCAGTTCTTC,CSVVRTGRINEQFF
TRBV3-1/TRBV3-2,-,-,TRBJ2-2,TGTGCCAGCAGCCAAGGGCACCGGGAGCTGTTTTTT,CASSQGHRELFF
TRBV5-4,TRBD1,few,TRBJ1-1,TGTGCCAGCAGCCCAGACAGGGCGGCGGGCACTGAAGCTTTCTTT,CASSPDRAAGTEAFF
TRBV5-6,-,-,TRBJ1-1,TGTGCCAGCAGCTATATATTTCAGGCTGAAGCTTTCTTT,CASSYIFQAEAFF
TRBV11-1,-,-,TRBJ2-5,TGTGCCAGCAGCTTAAGGCCCCAGGGGGAGACCCAGTACTTC,CASSLRPQGETQYF
TRBV3-1/TRBV3-2,TRBD2,-,TRBJ2-1,TGTGCCAGCAGCCAAAGAAGAGGTGCGGGGGTATACAATGAGCAGTTCTTC,CASSQRRGAGVYNEQFF
TRBV5-6,TRBD1,-,TRBJ2-5,TGTGCCAGCAGCCTCGATCGAGACAGGGGGGAGGAGACCCAGTACTTC,CASSLDRDRGEETQYF
TRBV19,-,-,TRBJ1-2,TGTGCCAGTCAAGCCTTCGTCCGGGGGGAGCATGGCTACACCTTC,CASQAFVRGEHGYTF
TRBV7-3,TRBD1,-,TRBJ2-1,TGTGCCAGCAGCCAGACAGGGGCCAATGAGCAGTTCTTC,CASSQTGANEQFF
TRBV30,TRBD1,once,TRBJ1-2,TGTGCCTGTCAGGGGGCTGAAGGCTACACCTTC,CACQGAEGYTF
TRBV4-2,TRBD2,-,TRBJ2-6,TGTGCCAGCAGCCACGTTTCTAGCGGGGGGTACCTTAGGGCCGGGGCCAACGTCCTGACTTTC,CASSHVSSGGYLRAGANVLTF
TRBV24-1,-,-,TRBJ2-1,TGTGCCACCAGTGACGGTATCTACAATGAGCAGTTCTTC,CATSDGIYNEQFF
TRBV27,TRBD2,-,TRBJ2-1,TGTGCCAGCAGTTTATCTCCGAACCTAGCGGGGGAGGAGTTCTTC,CASSLSPNLAGEEFF
TRBV4-2,-,once,TRBJ1-2,TGTGCCAGCAGCCAAGAAGGTCCAAGGCGGGGCTACACCTTC,CASSQEGPRRGYTF
TRBV6-5,-,once,TRBJ1-3,TGTGCCAGGGAACAGGTCCTCTCTGGAAACACCATATATTTT,CAREQVLSGNTIYF
TRBV3-1/TRBV3-2,-,-,TRBJ1-1,TGTGCCAGCAGCTTACTCAATCGGGGCACTGAAGCTTTCTTT,CASSLLNRGTEAFF
TRBV15,-,-,TRBJ1-1,TGTGCCACCAGCAGCAAGACAGCGAACACTGAAGCTTTCTTT,CATSSKTANTEAFF
TRBV7-8,-,-,TRBJ1-3,TGTGCCAGCAGCCACCTGGGAGCGGACACCATATATTTT,CASSHLGADTIYF
TRBV3-1/TRBV3-2,-,-,TRBJ1-2,TGTGCCAGCAGCCGATCCCGGGGGGATGGCTACACCTTC,CASSRSRGDGYTF
TRBV9,-,-,TRBJ1-1,TGTGCCAGCAGCGTAGAAGGTCTTGTATGGTCAGGGGCGTCTCATGGCACTGAAGCTTTCTTT,CASSVEGLVWSGASHGTEAFF
TRBV6-5,TRBD1,-,TRBJ1-2,TGTGCCTCAACCTCGGGACAGAACTATGGCTACACCTTC,CASTSGQNYGYTF
TRBV2,TRBD1,once,TRBJ1-5,TGTGCCAGCAGTGTTTCAATGGGACAGTCCTCCTGGGGCAATCAGCCCCAGCATTTT,CASSVSMGQSSWGNQPQHF
TRBV27,TRBD2,-,TRBJ2-7,TGTGCCAGCAGTTCCTTTAGCGGGGGGACCTACGAGCAGTACTTC,CASSSFSGGTYEQYF
TRBV10-3,-,-,TRBJ2-2,TGTGCCATCCAGGCAGGAACCGGGGAGCTGTTTTTT,CAIQAGTGELFF
TRBV28,-,-,TRBJ1-3,TGTGCCAGCAGTTTATACCCCATAGGCGGCTCTGGAAACACCATATATTTT,CASSLYPIGGSGNTIYF
TRBV5-1,-,-,TRBJ2-1,TGCGCCAGCAGCTTGGAGCCGACTCGGGAGCAGTTCTTC,CASSLEPTREQFF
TRBV7-9,-,-,TRBJ2-7,TGTGCCATCGGGGGCTACGAGCAGTACTTC,CAIGGYEQYF
TRBV6-6,-,-,TRBJ2-7,TGTGCCAGCAGTTATTTGGTGGCGACGGGCGAGCAGTACTTC,CASSYLVATGEQYF
TRBV19,-,-,TRBJ1-2,TGTGCCAGTAGTATGGTGCCCCGAGAAGGCTACACCTTC,CASSMVPREGYTF
TRBV28,TRBD1,-,TRBJ1-4,TGTGCCAGCAGTTTGCCCGGGACAGAAAATGAAAAACTGTTTTTT,CASSLPGTENEKLFF
TRBV30,-,once,TRBJ1-3,TGTGCCTGGAGTATACAGGGTCCGGCGATTAGGTATTTT,CAWSIQGPAIRYF
TRBV29-1,-,-,TRBJ1-1,TGCAGCGTGACTGGGGCTACGGAAGCTTTCTTT,CSVTGATEAFF
TRBV13,TRBD1,-,TRBJ2-2,TGTGCCAGCCGATCGACAGGGCTTCGCACCGGGGAGCTGTTTTTT,CASRSTGLRTGELFF
TRBV7-2,TRBD1,-,TRBJ1-4,TGTGCCAGCAGCCAAGACAGGGTAGATGAAAAACTGTTTTTT,CASSQDRVDEKLFF
TRBV3-1/TRBV3-2,TRBD1,-,TRBJ1-5,TGTGCCAGCAGCCAGACAGGGGCCCAGCCCCAGCATTTT,CASSQTGAQPQHF
TRBV6-5,-,-,TRBJ1-6,TGTGCCAGCGGACAGTTGTTTAATTCACCCCTCCACTTT,CASGQLFNSPLHF
TRBV5-4,-,-,TRBJ1-1,TGTGCCAGCAGCTCCCTAACCCCGACTAACACTGAAGCTTTCTTT,CASSSLTPTNTEAFF
TRBV6-2/TRBV6-3,-,-,TRBJ1-1,TGTGCCAGCAGTTACTCAGCGGGGTGGCCTGAAGCTTTCTTT,CASSYSAGWPEAFF
TRBV27,-,-,TRBJ1-1,TGTGCCAGCAGTTCCCCTAGACCGAACACTGAAGCTTTCTTT,CASSSPRPNTEAFF
TRBV5-6,-,-,TRBJ1-2,TGTGCCAGCAGCTACAGACCGACTAACTATGGCTACACCTTC,CASSYRPTNYGYTF
TRBV6-2/TRBV6-3,-,-,TRBJ2-2,TGTGCCAGCAGTTACTCGGGCTACGTCGGGGAGCTGTTTTTT,CASSYSGYVGELFF
TRBV5-4,-,-,TRBJ2-3,TGTGCCAGCAGCTTGCTTAGCGACTTCACAGATACGCAGTATTTT,CASSLLSDFTDTQYF
TRBV14,-,-,TRBJ1-2,TGTGCCAGCAGCCAAGTAGCCCCCTTGACAGAATCAATTAACTATGGCTACACCTTC,CASSQVAPLTESINYGYTF
TRBV7-2,-,-,TRBJ1-1,TGTGCCAGCAGCTACAAGGGAGGGGTCACTGAAGCTTTCTTT,CASSYKGGVTEAFF
TRBV6-4,TRBD2,-,TRBJ2-1,TGTGCCAGCAGGCAACTAGCGGGGGGCCGAGATGAGCAGTTCTTC,CASRQLAGGRDEQFF
TRBV19,-,-,TRBJ1-1,TGTGCCAGTAGTTGGCCAAACCGTGAAGCTTTCTTT,CASSWPNREAFF
TRBV2,-,-,TRBJ1-1,TGTGCCAGCAGAGCGACCGGGGGTAGCACTGAAGCTTTCTTT,CASRATGGSTEAFF
TRBV18,-,-,TRBJ2-1,TGTGCCAGCTCACCTGAGTTGTCCTACAATGAGCAGTTCTTC,CASSPELSYNEQFF
TRBV5-1,-,-,TRBJ1-5,TGCGCCAGCAGCTTGGCACCAGGGAACCAGCCCCAGCATTTT,CASSLAPGNQPQHF
TRBV10-3,-,-,TRBJ2-5,TGTGCCATCAGTGAGTCGGCGGCCAACGACCAGTACTTC,CAISESAANDQYF
TRBV18,-,-,TRBJ2-7,TGTGCCAGCTCAAAGCAGGTAGGGGACGAGCAGTACTTC,CASSKQVGDEQYF
TRBV4-1,TRBD1,-,TRBJ2-2,TGCGCCAGCAGCCCCCCAGGACAGGGTGTTATAGGAACCGGGGAGCTGTTTTTT,CASSPPGQGVIGTGELFF
TRBV6-5,-,-,TRBJ2-3,TGTGCCAGCAGTTCCCCGGGAAATAAGGCCGATACGCAGTATTTT,CASSSPGNKADTQYF
TRBV6-6,TRBD2,-,TRBJ2-3,TGTGCCAGCAGTTACGCTAGCGGGGGGGCGGGGGATACGCAGTATTTT,CASSYASGGAGDTQYF
TRBV6-5,-,once,TRBJ1-4,TGTGCCAGCAGGGAGGGGTGGGGTAATGAAAAACTGTTTTTT,CASREGWGNEKLFF